The source of this T cell receptor beta chain is a study of Ad26.COV2.S vaccination and SARS-CoV-2 variants. Study context: Donor was assigned to the Ad26.COV2.S arm of trial COV1001. Ad26.COV2.S shots went into the muscle once or twice, 56 days apart. Whole-study findings and limits: The study found higher spike-specific TCR breadth in vaccine than placebo recipients. Breadth, reportedly substantial, characterized the spike-specific CD8+ and CD4+ T cell responses after vaccination.

Treatment here: around 19 received Ad26.COV2.S at low or high dose, single or two shots; roughly 5 received placebo; per-sample allocation not given. Day 63 after the first vaccine or placebo injection was the time point for sampling. The table came from immunoSEQ multiplex PCR; TCRdb's copy has only in-frame clones and leaves some out. The data show some 480,000 clones, with around 88% seen just once and roughly 13% held by the top ten. In the case of this clone: The antigen remains unidentified.

Sequencing was performed on peripheral blood, taken in a trial of Ad26.COV2.S vaccine versus placebo. The receptor's source is a person aged 18 to 65 who received the Ad26.COV2.S COVID-19 vaccine or a placebo.

CDR3 residues: CASSTFRGRVSGANVLTF. Written as DNA, the CDR3 is TGTGCCAGTAGTACCTTCAGGGGTCGCGTCTCTGGGGCCAACGTCCTGACTTTC. The J gene is TRBJ2-6, the V gene TRBV19; a possible D gene is TRBD1 (6 bases). CDR1 is LNHDA and CDR2 is SQIVND in the germline V gene (reference sequence). V shed 4 bases and J shed 0 bases, with 16 bases lying between them. The CDR3 loop spans 18 amino acids.